The 20 T cell receptor beta chains in this list originate from one sample, sequenced in a study of OX40 agonist ivuxolimab in advanced cancers. Library prep was done by the immunoSEQ multiplex PCR assay. This immuneACCESS table, as held by TCRdb, lists in-frame sequences with V and J called but not all clones. Of the missing ones, under half trace to an unresolved V gene in checked studies; the others have no known cause. The table for this sample lists around 77,000 clones; about 85% of them were counted only once. Jointly, the top ten make up around 0.6% of the sample. This specimen was CD4+ or CD8+ T cells sorted from blood, taken in a trial of the OX40 agonist ivuxolimab. The receptors come from an adult with an advanced solid tumor such as melanoma, head and neck, liver or kidney cancer.

The genes are TRBV6-5 and TRBJ2-1; TRBD2 agrees at 11 bases. The germline gives CDR1 MNHEY, CDR2 SVGAGI. The CDR3 runs to 15 residues. Unmatched junction bases numbered 7, after V lost 6 bases and J lost 6 bases. The chain's CDR3 is CASSTTSGAFNEQFF. The CDR3 region has the DNA TGTGCCAGCAGCACGACTAGCGGGGCGTTCAATGAGCAGTTCTTC.

The V and J genes are TRBV7-3 and TRBJ1-5, with D unresolved. Germline V gene sequence: CDR1 SGHTA, CDR2 FQGTGA. Trimming shortened V by 2 bases and J by 4 bases, and 6 bases separated the two germline ends. The CDR3 spans 13 residues. Written as DNA, the CDR3 is TGTGCCAGCAGCTTAGGCCCAAATCAGCCCCAGCATTTT. It encodes CASSLGPNQPQHF.

V gene TRBV30 combines with J gene TRBJ2-1, with TRBD2 identical over 15 bases. Losses at the gene ends were 1 base for V and 4 bases for J; bases not matched to a gene: 14. The V gene's germline CDR1 is GTSNPN and CDR2 SVGIG (reference sequence). CDR3 size: 20 residues. CDR3 sequence: CAWSEGTSGGQFSTYNEQFF. For the CDR3, the DNA is TGTGCCTGGAGTGAGGGGACTAGCGGGGGGCAGTTCAGCACTTACAATGAGCAGTTCTTC.

This rearrangement joins TRBV30 to TRBJ1-6, with D possibly being TRBD1 (6 bases). CDR3 length: 17 residues. Trimming took 3 bases from V and 3 from J, leaving 18 bases between them. Germline V lookup: CDR1 GTSNPN, CDR2 SVGIG (reference sequence). The CDR3 is CAWSEPGVRGYNSPLHF. CDR3 in DNA: TGTGCCTGGAGCGAACCCGGCGTCAGGGGCTATAATTCACCCCTCCACTTT.

This clone was picked up one time. V usage is TRBV7-8 and J usage is TRBJ2-7, with D perhaps TRBD1 or TRBD2 (6 bases each). V was clipped by 0 bases and J by 7 bases, with 10 bases between them. Germline V gives CDR1 SGHVS, CDR2 FQNEAQ. This CDR3 is built from 13 residues. CDR3 loop: CASSLAGGPEQYF. The CDR3 DNA is TGTGCCAGCAGCTTAGCCGGGGGCCCTGAGCAGTACTTC.

This chain uses TRBV5-4 with TRBJ2-5, with 11 bases matching TRBD2. Per germline, CDR1 SGHNT and CDR2 YYREEE (reference sequence). Trimming cost V 0 bases and J 2 bases; bases outside gene matches: 0. This CDR3 region has 15 residues. The CDR3 nucleotides read TGTGCCAGCAGCTTGGGGACTAGCGGGCAAGAGACCCAGTACTTC. Protein: CASSLGTSGQETQYF. Full variable domain (rest looked up from reference TRBV5-4 and TRBJ2-5): ETGVTQSPTHLIKTRGQQVTLRCSSQSGHNTVSWYQQALGQGPQFIFQYYREEENGRGNFPPRFSGLQFPNYSSELNVNALELDDSALYLCASSLGTSGQETQYFGPGTRLLVL.

The sample holds one count of this clone. The chain recombines TRBV5-3 with TRBJ2-1, with D tentatively TRBD2 (5 bases). TRBV5-3 qualifies as an ORF whose function is uncertain. CDR3 length: 16 amino acids. Trimming took 5 bases from V and 0 from J, leaving 15 bases between them. CDR3 loop: CARRRTPVSSYNEQFF. CDR3 sequence (DNA): TGTGCCAGAAGACGGACTCCCGTGAGCTCCTACAATGAGCAGTTCTTC.

The gene calls are TRBV19 and TRBJ1-4; TRBD1 matches at 7 bases. The V gene's germline CDR1 is LNHDA and CDR2 SQIVND (reference sequence). The trim removed 6 bases at V and 5 bases at J, leaving 6 bases unmatched. This CDR3 is 14 amino acids long. The CDR3 here is CASRPQGGNEKLFF. The CDR3 region has the DNA TGTGCCAGTAGACCCCAGGGGGGGAATGAAAAACTGTTTTTT.

V gene TRBV6-5 combines with J gene TRBJ2-5; possible D gene TRBD1, 6 bases. The CDR3 sequence is 13 residues long. In germline, CDR1 is MNHEY, CDR2 SVGAGI. V was pared by 8 bases and J by 2 bases, with 12 bases between. DNA for the CDR3: TGTGCCAGCTCAGGGGTGGCACAAGAGACCCAGTACTTC. This encodes CASSGVAQETQYF.

This chain connects TRBV6-6 to TRBJ1-2, with D tentatively TRBD1 (5 bases). CDR1 MNHNY and CDR2 SVGAGI come from the germline V gene (reference sequence). The CDR3 extends over 13 amino acids. V was shortened by 4 bases and J by 4 bases, with 10 bases between the two germline ends. The chain's CDR3 is CASSLGDGYGYTF. In DNA, the CDR3 is TGTGCCAGCAGTTTGGGGGACGGCTATGGCTACACCTTC.

The chain employs TRBV4-3 and TRBJ1-1; D uncertain. CDR3 length: 12 residues. CDR1 and CDR2 from the germline V gene are LGHNA and YSLEER. Trimming took 1 base from V and 11 from J, leaving 11 bases between them. The CDR3 protein is CASSQGRSYAFF. DNA for the CDR3: TGCGCCAGCAGCCAAGGCCGATCGTATGCTTTCTTT.

The genes are TRBV18 and TRBJ1-4, with 7 positions matching TRBD1. CDR3 size: 14 residues. V was pared by 1 base and J by 7 bases, with 3 bases of the junction left unmatched. Germline V lookup: CDR1 KGHSH, CDR2 LQKENI. In nucleotides, the CDR3 is TGTGCCAGCTCACCACGCGGACAGGCTGAAAAACTGTTTTTT. Its protein is CASSPRGQAEKLFF.

The genes are TRBV19 and TRBJ2-2, with no clear D. The CDR3 runs to 12 residues. Germline V gene lookup returns CDR1 LNHDA and CDR2 SQIVND (reference sequence). V was shortened by 5 bases and J by 8 bases, with 9 bases between the two germline ends. CDR3 DNA sequence: TGTGCCAGTAGTCCGTTGCCAGGGGAGCTGTTTTTT. Translation: CASSPLPGELFF.

V usage is TRBV7-2 and J usage is TRBJ2-1; D is uncertain. The CDR3 has 12 amino acids. V lost 5 bases, J lost 10 bases, and 12 bases lay in between. Germline V CDR1 and CDR2: SGHTA, FQGNSA. The CDR3 bases are TGTGCCAGCAGCCCCCAGGAAGGGGAGCAGTTCTTC. Residues: CASSPQEGEQFF.

The V and J genes are TRBV5-6 and TRBJ2-1; D gene uncertain. The ends were cut back, 5 bases at V and 3 bases at J, with 9 bases in the middle. The CDR3 spans 13 residues. CDR1 is SGHDT, CDR2 YYEEEE, per germline. The CDR3 sequence: CASRRVDYNEQFF. The CDR3 bases are TGTGCCAGCAGGCGAGTGGACTACAATGAGCAGTTCTTC. The complete variable domain, with remaining parts taken from reference TRBV5-6 and TRBJ2-1, reads DAGVTQSPTHLIKTRGQQVTLRCSPKSGHDTVSWYQQALGQGPQFIFQYYEEEERQRGNFPDRFSGHQFPNYSSELNVNALLLGDSALYLCASRRVDYNEQFFGPGTRLTVL.

This chain uses TRBV4-3 with TRBJ2-1; possibly TRBD1 for D (6 bases). V lost 4 bases, J lost 0 bases, and 10 bases lay in between. Looked up from germline, CDR1 is LGHNA and CDR2 is YSLEER. The CDR3 contains 15 residues. The CDR3 region has the DNA TGCGCCAGCAGCCTGCAGGGGAGCTCCTACAATGAGCAGTTCTTC. Its translation is CASSLQGSSYNEQFF.

The V and J genes are TRBV4-3 and TRBJ2-3, with 9 bases that match TRBD2. Germline V lookup: CDR1 LGHNA, CDR2 YSLEER. The junction had 16 bases not matched to a gene; V was cut back by 2 bases and J by 10 bases. This CDR3 has 17 residues. CDR3 coding DNA: TGCGCCAGCAGCCAAAGGCTTGGGGGCGGGGGGGCCCTGTCGCAGTATTTT. Encoded protein: CASSQRLGGGGALSQYF.

V gene TRBV10-3 combines with J gene TRBJ2-7; a possible D gene is TRBD1 (5 bases). Germline V gene data show CDR1 as ENHRY and CDR2 as SYGVKD. With 0 bases removed from V and 0 bases from J, the gap between germline ends came to 15 bases. The CDR3 is 17 amino acids. The CDR3 nucleotides read TGTGCCATCAGTGAGTCGTTAACAGGTGATTACTCCTACGAGCAGTACTTC. It yields the protein CAISESLTGDYSYEQYF.

The rearrangement uses TRBV14 and TRBJ2-2; D is unclear. Trimming pared 4 bases from V and 1 base from J, leaving 4 bases between. Germline loops: CDR1 SGHDN, CDR2 FVKESK. This CDR3 spans 13 amino acids. Here the CDR3 reads CASSLQNTGELFF. The CDR3 nucleotides read TGTGCCAGCAGCCTACAGAACACCGGGGAGCTGTTTTTT.

This clone was observed a handful of times. The gene calls are TRBV29-1 and TRBJ1-1; D remains unclear. The V gene's germline CDR1 is SQVTM and CDR2 ANQGSEA. CDR3 length: 11 residues. Trimming removed 7 bases at V and 1 base at J, with 7 bases between. In DNA form, the CDR3 reads TGCAGCGGTTCTGAGAACACTGAAGCTTTCTTT. It encodes CSGSENTEAFF.